This entry lists 19 T cell receptor beta chains sequenced from one sample in a study of T-cell reconstitution after alpha-beta-depleted transplantation in children. TCRbeta library construction was performed incorporating unique molecular identifiers. TCRdb passed the PCR reads through MiXCR, listing each CDR3 protein once. The table lists approximately 250,000 distinct CDR3 sequences, about 9.6% of them singletons. This specimen consisted of PBMCs from the stem cell graft donor, obtained from the stem cell graft. The source of these receptors is a human donor who donated a stem cell graft to a child with SCID.

A few counts support this clonotype. The chain is built from TRBV28 and TRBJ1-6, with 11 bases identical to TRBD1. Germline CDR1 and CDR2: MDHEN and SYDVKM. CDR3 size: 15 residues. With V trimmed by 6 bases and J by 8 bases, 6 bases remained unmatched. The CDR3 bases are TGTGCCAGCAGCCTGGGACAGGGGGGCTATTCACCCCTCCACTTT. Protein sequence: CASSLGQGGYSPLHF.

This clonotype has a count of ten or more. The V call is TRBV5-1, the J call TRBJ1-1; TRBD1 matches at 11 bases. This CDR3 comprises 17 residues. After removal of 1 base from V and 8 bases from J, the junction contained 13 bases not matched to a gene. Germline CDR1 and CDR2: SGHRS and YFSETQ. CDR3 DNA: TGCGCCAGCAGCTTGAGTGGGGACAGGGGGTTTCAAGGCGAAGCTTTCTTT. It specifies CASSLSGDRGFQGEAFF.

This clonotype was detected ten times or more. The chain links TRBV7-2 to TRBJ1-2, with a possible D match to TRBD1 (6 bases). Trimming shortened V by 2 bases and J by 4 bases, and 14 bases separated the two germline ends. The CDR3 is 15 residues long. The germline V gene has CDR1 SGHTA and CDR2 FQGNSA. Here the CDR3 reads CASSLHTGAAYGYTF. CDR3 nucleotide sequence: TGTGCCAGCAGCTTACATACGGGGGCGGCCTATGGCTACACCTTC.

This chain connects TRBV5-1 to TRBJ1-3, with D maybe TRBD1 (5 bases). Trimming stripped 0 bases from V and 4 bases from J, with 11 bases between. The CDR3 runs to 15 residues. Germline CDR1 SGHRS, CDR2 YFSETQ. CDR3: CASSLAEGIGNTIYF. The CDR3 nucleotides are TGCGCCAGCAGCTTGGCTGAGGGGATCGGAAACACCATATATTTT.

This clonotype was picked up many times. J is TRBJ1-2 and V is TRBV9, with D perhaps matching TRBD1 (6 bases). Trimming removed 3 bases at V and 2 bases at J, with 14 bases between. This CDR3 has 15 amino acids. Germline values: CDR1 SGDLS, CDR2 YYNGEE. The CDR3 bases are TGTGCCAGCAGCGAACAGGGTCCCCTAAACTATGGCTACACCTTC. Translation: CASSEQGPLNYGYTF.

The sample holds many counts of this clonotype. One end of the junction does not line up with germline, which may come from a read error. CDR3 in DNA: TGTGCCAGCAGCTCCGGGACTACCTACGAGCAGTACTTC. This codes for CASSSGTTYEQYF. The rearrangement links TRBV5-1 to TRBJ2-7, with 7 bases that match TRBD2. Germline CDR1 is SGHRS and CDR2 is YFSETQ. The CDR3 is 13 amino acids.

This clonotype was seen repeatedly, ten times or more. This chain links TRBV24-1 with TRBJ2-5; D may match TRBD1 or TRBD2 (6 bases each). CDR1 and CDR2 from the germline V gene are KGHDR and SFDVKD. The CDR3 consists of 15 residues. Deletions cut 3 bases from V and 5 bases from J, with 15 bases between. The CDR3 DNA reads TGTGCCACCAGTGATGGCCGGGGGCCCGGGGAGACCCAGTACTTC. Translation gives CATSDGRGPGETQYF.

This clonotype occurred many times. This rearrangement joins TRBV19 to TRBJ2-2; a possible D gene is TRBD1 (5 bases). Between the trimmed V and J ends, which lost 3 bases and 2 bases, there was a span of 7 bases. Germline lookup yields CDR1 LNHDA and CDR2 SQIVND (reference sequence). The CDR3 runs 14 residues. The CDR3 sequence: CASSIWGNTGELFF. The CDR3 DNA sequence: TGTGCCAGTAGTATTTGGGGCAACACCGGGGAGCTGTTTTTT.

This clonotype was seen ten or more times. J is TRBJ2-7 and V is TRBV6-1, with 9 bases aligning to TRBD2. With V trimmed by 6 bases and J by 2 bases, 17 bases remained unmatched. From germline, CDR1 is MNHNS and CDR2 SASEGT. CDR3 length: 18 amino acids. CDR3 in DNA: TGTGCCAGCAGCCCCAGGATAGCGGGGGCCCTTTTCACCTACGAGCAGTACTTC. Amino acids: CASSPRIAGALFTYEQYF.

In this sample, this clonotype turned up many times. This chain uses TRBV2 with TRBJ2-7, with D possibly matching TRBD1 (6 bases). V was pared by 8 bases and J by 3 bases, with 23 bases between. Germline V gene lookup returns CDR1 SNHLY and CDR2 FYNNEI. The CDR3 has 16 amino acids. The CDR3: CASRRSQGPPFYEQYF. The CDR3 coding sequence is TGTGCCAGCCGAAGGTCACAGGGCCCTCCTTTCTACGAGCAGTACTTC.

This clonotype was detected many times. This chain uses TRBV2 with TRBJ2-4, with 10 bases that match TRBD1. Trimming took 5 bases from V and 1 from J; bases not matched to a gene: 8. Per the germline V gene, CDR1 is SNHLY and CDR2 is FYNNEI. This CDR3 has 17 residues. The CDR3 sequence: CASSPGTGARAKNIQYF. The DNA for the CDR3 is TGTGCCAGCAGTCCCGGGACAGGGGCCAGGGCCAAAAACATTCAGTACTTC.

This clonotype was found many times. In nucleotides, the CDR3 is TGCAGTGCAGACGGGACAGAGAGCAATCAGCCCCAGCATTTT. Its translation is CSADGTESNQPQHF. The rearrangement links TRBV20-1 to TRBJ1-5; 7 nucleotides agree with TRBD1. V shed 6 bases, J shed 1 base, and the junction held 6 bases outside the gene matches. The germline CDR1 and CDR2 sequences are DFQATT and SNEGSKA (reference sequence). CDR3 length equals 14 residues.

The table lists this clonotype with many counts. V and J are TRBV10-3 and TRBJ1-2; 8 bases agree with TRBD1. The V gene's germline CDR1 is ENHRY and CDR2 SYGVKD. V trimming: 0 bases; J trimming: 4 bases; junction bases outside the gene matches: 7. The CDR3 extends over 16 amino acids. This chain's CDR3 is CAISESWQGAGYGYTF. CDR3 sequence (DNA): TGTGCCATCAGTGAGTCCTGGCAGGGGGCAGGCTATGGCTACACCTTC.

This clonotype was observed once. The rearrangement uses TRBV5-1 and TRBJ1-4, with 12 nucleotides matching TRBD1. The J segment lost 8 bases and the V segment lost 0 bases, leaving 2 bases of the junction unmatched. Germline V gene sequence: CDR1 SGHRS, CDR2 YFSETQ. The CDR3 contains 15 residues. The CDR3 region is CASSLGGQGAEKLFF. The CDR3 DNA sequence: TGCGCCAGCAGCTTGGGGGGACAGGGGGCCGAAAAACTGTTTTTT. The variable domain in full, completed from reference TRBV5-1 and TRBJ1-4, reads KAGVTQTPRYLIKTRGQQVTLSCSPISGHRSVSWYQQTPGQGLQFLFEYFSETQRNKGNFPGRFSGRQFSNSRSEMNVSTLELGDSALYLCASSLGGQGAEKLFFGSGTQLSVL.

This clonotype was seen ten or more times. This chain connects TRBV5-5 to TRBJ2-2; 7 bases agree with TRBD1. The CDR3 contains 16 residues. Germline CDR1 SGHKS, CDR2 YYEKEE (reference sequence). V gave up 4 bases and J gave up 5 bases; unmatched junction bases: 11. CDR3 in amino acids: CASSGSGGSRTGELFF. DNA of the CDR3: TGTGCCAGCAGCGGCTCAGGGGGATCAAGAACCGGGGAGCTGTTTTTT.

This clonotype was observed many times. V and J are TRBV29-1 and TRBJ2-1, with D unresolved. From germline, CDR1 is SQVTM and CDR2 ANQGSEA. CDR3 size: 13 residues. Deletions cut 1 base from V and 1 base from J, with 5 bases between. The CDR3 nucleotides read TGCAGCGTTGAAGGCAGATCCTACAATGAGCAGTTCTTC. Translated, it gives CSVEGRSYNEQFF.

This clonotype was counted many times. The chain combines TRBV20-1 with TRBJ1-1; D possibly corresponds to TRBD1 (6 bases). The CDR3 loop spans 15 amino acids. CDR1 and CDR2 (germline): DFQATT, SNEGSKA (reference sequence). V lost 0 bases, J lost 8 bases, and 19 bases lay in between. The DNA for the CDR3 is TGCAGTGCTAGAGATGAGGGGGGCCCCAAGGAGGAAGCTTTCTTT. It codes for CSARDEGGPKEEAFF.

This clonotype has at least ten counts. V usage is TRBV3-1 and J usage is TRBJ2-1, with a tentative D call TRBD2 (6 bases). The CDR3 sequence is 12 residues long. V was shortened by 5 bases and J by 12 bases, with 14 bases between the two germline ends. Per germline, CDR1 LGHDT and CDR2 YNNKEL (reference sequence). In DNA form, the CDR3 reads TGTGCCAGCAGCTTCGGAGGGGCGGGGCAGTTCTTC. It is translated as CASSFGGAGQFF.

Of note for this clonotype: Given a much more abundant clone one base away, this may be a read error. The genes are TRBV7-2 and TRBJ1-2; possibly TRBD1 for D (6 bases). The CDR3 contains 13 residues. Germline values: CDR1 SGHTA, CDR2 FQGNSA. CDR3 nucleotide sequence: TGTGCCAGCAGCTTAGACAGGGTCTATGGCTACCCCTTC. Translating gives CASSLDRVYGYPF.